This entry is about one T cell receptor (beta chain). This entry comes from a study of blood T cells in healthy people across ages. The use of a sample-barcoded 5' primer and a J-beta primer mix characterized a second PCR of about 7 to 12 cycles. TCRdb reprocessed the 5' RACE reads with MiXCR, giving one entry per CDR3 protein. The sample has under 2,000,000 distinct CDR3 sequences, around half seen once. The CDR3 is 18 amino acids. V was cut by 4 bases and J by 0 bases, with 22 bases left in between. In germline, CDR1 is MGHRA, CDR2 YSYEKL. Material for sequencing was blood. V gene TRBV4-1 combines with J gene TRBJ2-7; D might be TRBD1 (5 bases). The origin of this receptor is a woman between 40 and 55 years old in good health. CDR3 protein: CASSRSPSWGQSSYEQYF. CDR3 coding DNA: TGCGCCAGCAGCCGCAGCCCCTCATGGGGCCAAAGCTCCTACGAGCAGTACTTC.